This section outlines one T cell receptor beta chain sequence together with its context. The antigen is not known. Here immunoSEQ multiplex PCR was the method, and the copy in TCRdb shows in-frame clones only, minus some. The sample lists 200,000 to 250,000 clones; around nine tenths were seen once. The data are from a study of cytomegalovirus exposure and HLA in healthy donors. The study, taken as a whole, reports: A few CMV-associated chains proved CMV antigen-specific in vitro. Around 160 TCR beta chains were listed as cytomegalovirus-associated.

Sequenced material: PBMCs. The receptor was isolated from a man younger than 30 in good health and CMV-seronegative.

CDR3 DNA sequence: TGTGCCACCCACGAGATATCCTACGAGCAGTACTTC. It is translated as CATHEISYEQYF. This chain uses TRBV27 with TRBJ2-7; D gene unclear. Trimming shortened V by 10 bases and J by 1 base, and 11 bases separated the two germline ends. CDR1 is MNHEY and CDR2 is SMNVEV in the germline V gene (reference sequence). The CDR3 loop spans 12 amino acids.